One and the same sample provided the 18 T cell receptor beta chains below, sequenced in a study of post-analysis software for immune sequencing data. Overall study findings and caveats: Comparison of patients with controls showed four or five TRBV segments more frequent in patients, TRBV5-6, TRBV5-1 and TRBV20-1 among them.

For these receptors, no antigen is known. The TCR beta cDNA libraries carried unique molecular identifiers. TCRdb used MiXCR to reprocess the PCR reads, holding one entry per CDR3 protein. Of fewer than 900,000 distinct CDR3 sequences in the sample, under 60% were seen once. Sequencing used blood. The receptors stem from a girl aged 10 to 17 with multiple sclerosis.

This clonotype was recorded a few times. The chain has TRBV6-6 and TRBJ1-2; 7 positions match TRBD1. Trimming at V came to 6 bases and at J to 1 base, leaving 5 bases not matched to a gene. Germline V gene sequence: CDR1 MNHNY, CDR2 SVGAGI (reference sequence). This CDR3 region has 14 residues. In DNA form, the CDR3 reads TGTGCCAGCAGCCAACAGGGGAATAACTATGGCTACACCTTC. It specifies CASSQQGNNYGYTF.

This clonotype was counted once. The CDR3 region has the DNA TGCGCCAGCAGCGTTTTGACAGGCGCCAGCACAGATACGCAGTATTTT. Translating it yields CASSVLTGASTDTQYF. The chain joins TRBV5-1 to TRBJ2-3, with D possibly matching TRBD1 (6 bases). CDR3 size: 16 residues. The germline V gene has CDR1 SGHRS and CDR2 YFSETQ. Trimming stripped 4 bases from V and 0 bases from J, with 15 bases between.

This chain uses TRBV15 with TRBJ2-1; no clear D. Germline-derived CDR1 and CDR2 are LNHNV and YYDKDF (reference sequence). Trimming took 0 bases from V and 0 from J, leaving 6 bases between them. The CDR3 has 15 residues. The CDR3 loop reads CATSRDLSSYNEQFF. CDR3 bases: TGTGCCACCAGCAGAGATTTAAGCTCCTACAATGAGCAGTTCTTC. Using reference TRBV15 and TRBJ2-1 for the parts outside the CDR3, the full variable domain is DAMVIQNPRYQVTQFGKPVTLSCSQTLNHNVMYWYQQKSSQAPKLLFHYYDKDFNNEADTPDNFQSRRPNTSFCFLDIRSPGLGDTAMYLCATSRDLSSYNEQFFGPGTRLTVL.

The genes are TRBV6-5 and TRBJ1-2; D remains ambiguous. The germline CDR1 and CDR2 sequences are MNHEY and SVGAGI. Trimming shortened V by 0 bases and J by 4 bases, and 15 bases separated the two germline ends. There are 16 residues in the CDR3. The CDR3 DNA reads TGTGCCAGCAGTTACTCCGGCCCGAAGGCGTTCTATGGCTACACCTTC. This gives the protein CASSYSGPKAFYGYTF.

The V and J genes are TRBV4-1 and TRBJ2-1; 8 bases line up with TRBD1. V trimming: 4 bases; J trimming: 4 bases; junction bases outside the gene matches: 9. Germline CDR1 and CDR2: MGHRA and YSYEKL. The CDR3 contains 16 residues. CDR3 sequence reads: CASSLHPGQDYNEQFF. The CDR3 nucleotides read TGCGCCAGCAGCCTACACCCGGGACAGGATTACAATGAGCAGTTCTTC.

V usage is TRBV6-2 or TRBV6-3 and J usage is TRBJ2-1, with 10 positions matching TRBD2. The CDR3 runs 15 residues. Trimming cost V 6 bases and J 8 bases; bases outside gene matches: 10. Per the germline V gene, CDR1 is MNHEY and CDR2 is SVGEGT. The CDR3 coding sequence is TGTGCCAGCAGCCAGCTAGCGGGAGCTCTCTATGAGCAGTTCTTC. It yields the protein CASSQLAGALYEQFF.

The CDR3 DNA sequence: TGCAGTGCTAGAAGCACCTTGGCTAGCGGGACCGGGGAGACCCAGTACTTC. As protein: CSARSTLASGTGETQYF. The V gene is TRBV20-1, the J gene TRBJ2-5, with 9 bases fitting TRBD2. This CDR3 has 17 amino acids. Trimming cost V 2 bases and J 5 bases; bases outside gene matches: 15. The V gene's germline CDR1 is DFQATT and CDR2 SNEGSKA (reference sequence).

A few counts support this clonotype. The chain uses TRBV9 and TRBJ2-1, with a weak D call TRBD2 (6 bases). Deletions cut 4 bases from V and 13 bases from J, with 12 bases between. The CDR3 extends over 11 amino acids. Germline values: CDR1 SGDLS, CDR2 YYNGEE. CDR3 sequence reads: CASSSRLGQFF. In DNA, the CDR3 is TGTGCCAGCAGCTCCAGACTAGGACAGTTCTTC.

The chain joins TRBV7-2 to TRBJ2-5, with TRBD1 matching 12 bases. Germline V CDR1 and CDR2: SGHTA, FQGNSA. This CDR3 is built from 14 residues. Losses at the gene ends were 5 bases for V and 4 bases for J; bases not matched to a gene: 2. CDR3 DNA: TGTGCCAGCAGCGTGGGACAGGGGGCAGAGACCCAGTACTTC. Amino acid sequence: CASSVGQGAETQYF.

The V and J genes are TRBV29-1 and TRBJ2-1; the D gene is possibly TRBD2 (5 bases). Trimming stripped 5 bases from V and 2 bases from J, with 16 bases between. The CDR3 has 15 residues. CDR1 is SQVTM and CDR2 is ANQGSEA in the germline V gene. Here the CDR3 reads CSVNMGSGTYNEQFF. The DNA for the CDR3 is TGCAGCGTTAATATGGGGTCGGGGACCTACAATGAGCAGTTCTTC.

This clonotype was observed a few times. V gene TRBV10-3 combines with J gene TRBJ2-7; 8 bases agree with TRBD1. Trimming took 10 bases from V and 7 from J; bases not matched to a gene: 15. The CDR3 is 14 residues long. Looked up from germline, CDR1 is ENHRY and CDR2 is SYGVKD. DNA of the CDR3: TGTGCCACCAAGCCCAGGACAGGGTTCGGGGAGCAGTACTTC. Translating it yields CATKPRTGFGEQYF.

This clonotype came up a few times. This chain joins TRBV6-4 and TRBJ2-3; tentatively, D is TRBD2 (5 bases). In germline, CDR1 is MRHNA, CDR2 SNTAGT. V was clipped by 1 base and J by 1 base, with 12 bases between them. CDR3 length: 16 residues. The CDR3 loop is CASSDLEGRGTDTQYF. The CDR3 nucleotides are TGTGCCAGCAGTGACTTAGAGGGCCGAGGCACAGATACGCAGTATTTT.

The V gene is TRBV29-1, the J gene TRBJ2-7; a possible D gene is TRBD2 (6 bases). V was pared by 1 base and J by 7 bases, with 23 bases between. Germline CDR1 is SQVTM and CDR2 is ANQGSEA. This CDR3 is 16 amino acids long. CDR3: CSVEGGGGTDYNEQYF. CDR3 in DNA: TGCAGCGTTGAAGGGGGAGGAGGGACGGACTACAATGAGCAGTACTTC.

This clonotype appeared a few times. The CDR3: CSVSPPDTQYF. The CDR3 nucleotides read TGCAGCGTCTCGCCCCCCGATACGCAGTATTTT. The rearrangement links TRBV29-1 to TRBJ2-3; no clear D. Between the trimmed V and J ends, which lost 6 bases and 6 bases, there was a span of 10 bases. There are 11 residues in the CDR3. CDR1 is SQVTM and CDR2 is ANQGSEA in the germline V gene.

The rearrangement links TRBV12-3 or TRBV12-4 to TRBJ2-5; D not certain. The assigned J gene may be wrong: the sequence end matches TRBJ2-7 better. The CDR3 spans 12 residues. CDR3 loop: CASSPDGREQYF. The DNA for the CDR3 is TGTGCCAGCAGTCCCGATGGGCGCGAGCAGTACTTC.

This chain connects TRBV20-1 to TRBJ2-3; maybe TRBD2 (6 bases). The CDR3 is 15 residues long. Deletions cut 1 base from V and 5 bases from J, with 16 bases between. Germline V gene sequence: CDR1 DFQATT, CDR2 SNEGSKA (reference sequence). The CDR3 coding sequence is TGCAGTGCTAGAGTCCTCAGCGGGTTTAAAGATACGCAGTATTTT. This codes for CSARVLSGFKDTQYF.

The chain employs TRBV4-2 and TRBJ2-5; the match to TRBD1 covers 9 bases. This CDR3 has 14 amino acids. In germline, CDR1 is LGHNA, CDR2 YNFKEQ. J was trimmed by 4 bases and V by 4 bases; bases with no gene match: 4. The CDR3, as DNA: TGTGCCAGCAGCCGGACAGGGGTTCTAGAGACCCAGTACTTC. It yields the protein CASSRTGVLETQYF.

The chain has TRBV19 and TRBJ2-3; 12 nucleotides line up with TRBD2. This CDR3 is 14 amino acids long. The V gene end was trimmed by 6 bases and the J gene end by 7 bases; junction bases not matched to a gene: 5. Germline CDR1 reads LNHDA; CDR2 reads SQIVND (reference sequence). The CDR3: CASRELAGGHTQYF. CDR3 coding DNA: TGTGCCAGTAGGGAACTAGCGGGAGGCCATACGCAGTATTTT. Drawing the rest from reference TRBV19 and TRBJ2-3, the complete variable domain is DGGITQSPKYLFRKEGQNVTLSCEQNLNHDAMYWYRQDPGQGLRLIYYSQIVNDFQKGDIAEGYSVSREKKESFPLTVTSAQKNPTAFYLCASRELAGGHTQYFGPGTRLTVL.